This TCR beta chain came from a study of TIL therapy for anti-PD-1-resistant metastatic lung cancer (dated by TCRdb to about 2021). Some background on the complete study: Enrolled patients had a median age of almost 55 years (range roughly 35-85) and a median tumor PD-L1 proportion score of around 5.9%. Clonotypes were tracked across tumor, expanded TIL product and serial blood samples by T cell receptor beta sequencing of tumor and peripheral blood. A median non-synonymous tumor mutation burden of roughly 1.4 mutations per megabase was determined across the cohort by whole-exome sequencing. Most of the cohort had lung adenocarcinoma, a handful of tumors were EGFR-mutant and two were ALK-rearranged, and half of the patients were current or former smokers. Study-wide conclusions, independent of this receptor: Higher clonality and lower diversity were observed in expanded TIL cultures than in baseline intratumoral T cells (median clonality approximately 6% vs 31%, p < 0.0001). TIL culture showed high clonal turnover, with many enriched product clones undetected in the baseline tumor, suggesting clonal contraction rather than faithful expansion. The study protocol defined all tumor marker inferences as exploratory. Because the cohort was highly selected, with more treatment-naive, never-smoker and oncogene-addicted patients than is typical, generalizability is limited.

The immunoSEQ v3 hsTCRB kit was used to amplify TCR beta CDR3 regions from genomic DNA through bias-controlled multiplex PCR. An Illumina NextSeq 500 was used to sequence the TCR libraries, reaching approximately 2 million read pairs at survey level or roughly 5-6.5 million at deep level. The paper's data handling went like this. V, D and J genes were assigned, non-productive sequences were removed, and clonality was reported by immunoSEQ Analyzer software. Repertoires were compared by productive Simpson clonality and by the Morisita overlap index of productive TRB rearrangements between infused TIL and blood. Entries here come from immuneACCESS through TCRdb and include only in-frame sequences with V and J called. Some clones fail to appear in such tables; in the studies checked, an unresolved V gene covers under half of the shortfall, and the cause of the remainder is unknown. That table gives V, J and clone size, and the DNA gave D and trimming. Recorded for this sample are over 20,000 clones; around 77% of them occurred a single time. Roughly 7.4% of the sample is in the top ten clones.

Including the terminal cysteine and phenylalanine, the CDR3 comprises 11 residues. The retained sequence is limited to the CDR3, 33 bases, with the frame set at the first base. A distance of 5 bases separates the germline ends of V and J, which lose 0 bases and 6 bases respectively. The germline V gene (reference sequence) yields DFQATT for CDR1 and SNEGSKA for CDR2. Points on this clone: It lacks a known antigen. It has no much larger one-base neighbor in the sample; base qualities were not kept.

Explained via the paper, the time point label denotes: pre-treatment sample, taken before nivolumab and TIL therapy. The baseline tumor samples, taken from the same resection that was used to grow TIL, were excised metastases, most often pleural nodules or supraclavicular lymph nodes. Tumors were harvested prior to any PD-1/PD-L1 blockade, after which nivolumab was administered to patients, and lymphodepletion, expanded TIL infusion and IL-2 were given to patients who progressed. A phase I trial run at two centers enrolled adults with stage 4 NSCLC between late 2017 and 2020. The samples were obtained from a phase I trial that was single-arm and open-label and tested tumor-infiltrating lymphocyte therapy combined with nivolumab in advanced non-small cell lung cancer. Portions of each resected tumor were snap-frozen in liquid nitrogen and were stored at -80 degrees C. Using laser-capture macrodissection, tumor regions of interest were selected on H&E sections, then pulverized into around 16 mg aliquots and extracted using Qiagen Allprep kits.

Material: tumor tissue, obtained at baseline. Recombination linked TRBV20-1 to TRBJ1-1; no D gene can be assigned with confidence. This TCR derives from a person aged 30 to 80 with non-small cell lung cancer. The CDR3 region reads CSARDPPEAFF. The nucleotide sequence reads as follows: TGCAGTGCTAGAGATCCGCCTGAAGCTTTCTTT.